The 7 T cell receptor beta chains listed next were all sequenced from one sample in a study of radiotherapy plus CTLA-4 blockade in lung cancer (dated by TCRdb to 2016 to 2019). The method was the immunoSEQ multiplex PCR assay. In TCRdb, the immuneACCESS table is reduced to in-frame sequences with V and J assigned. These tables do not hold every clone; where another copy was compared, an unresolved V gene accounts for under half, and the others remain unexplained. For this sample there are over 60,000 clones; over 75% appear just once. The ten largest make up less than 45% of the sample. The sample here was peripheral blood, taken from a patient treated with radiotherapy plus ipilimumab. Receptor source: a human donor with non-small cell lung cancer that progressed on radiotherapy plus ipilimumab.

The V gene is TRBV11-1, the J gene TRBJ2-1; D is possibly TRBD2 (6 bases). CDR1 SGHAT and CDR2 FQDESV come from the germline V gene (reference sequence). CDR3 length: 17 amino acids. The ends were cut back, 0 bases at V and 9 bases at J, with 21 bases in the middle. DNA of the CDR3: TGTGCCAGCAGCTTAGCCTCTACTAGCTTACTAAAGGGTGAGCAGTTCTTC. Amino acid sequence: CASSLASTSLLKGEQFF.

V is TRBV5-1 and J is TRBJ2-1; TRBD2 agrees at 7 bases. After removal of 7 bases from V and 4 bases from J, the junction contained 8 bases not matched to a gene. Germline CDR1 SGHRS, CDR2 YFSETQ. The CDR3 has 14 residues. The CDR3: CASGAGERYNEQFF. The CDR3 region has the DNA TGCGCCAGCGGGGCGGGAGAACGGTACAATGAGCAGTTCTTC.

The chain uses TRBV5-4 and TRBJ2-5, with D unresolved. The V end lost 1 base, the J end lost 1 base, and 5 bases lay between the germline ends. CDR1 and CDR2 from the germline V gene are SGHNT and YYREEE (reference sequence). The CDR3 length is 13 residues. DNA of the CDR3: TGTGCCAGCAGCTTGCTCAGCCAAGAGACCCAGTACTTC. It encodes CASSLLSQETQYF. Based on the CDR3 plus reference TRBV5-4 and TRBJ2-5, the full variable domain is ETGVTQSPTHLIKTRGQQVTLRCSSQSGHNTVSWYQQALGQGPQFIFQYYREEENGRGNFPPRFSGLQFPNYSSELNVNALELDDSALYLCASSLLSQETQYFGPGTRLLVL.

This chain links TRBV10-2 with TRBJ2-1, with 7 bases identical to TRBD2. Germline assignment: CDR1 WSHSY and CDR2 SAAADI. The trim removed 6 bases at V and 5 bases at J, leaving 7 bases unmatched. The CDR3 runs 14 residues. The CDR3: CASSITGTNNEQFF. In DNA form, the CDR3 reads TGCGCCAGCAGCATAACCGGGACTAACAATGAGCAGTTCTTC.

Concerning this clone: The junction departs from germline at one end; a sequencing error may be responsible. This chain uses TRBV29-1 with TRBJ1-4; no reliable D call. Germline loops: CDR1 SQVTM, CDR2 ANQGSEA. This CDR3 spans 9 amino acids. CDR3 in DNA: TGCAGCGGATGGGAGAAAACTGTTTTT. This sequence encodes CSGWEKTVF.

The chain employs TRBV5-4 and TRBJ2-2; 10 nucleotides match TRBD1. V lost 4 bases to trimming and J lost 0 bases; unmatched junction nucleotides: 3. The V gene's germline CDR1 is SGHNT and CDR2 YYREEE (reference sequence). The length of the CDR3 is 16 residues. CDR3 nucleotides: TGTGCCAGCAGCCAAGGGACAGGGGCGAACACCGGGGAGCTGTTTTTT. Translating it yields CASSQGTGANTGELFF.

The chain joins TRBV27 to TRBJ2-1, with TRBD1 matching 10 bases. The CDR3 sequence is 18 residues long. Germline lookup yields CDR1 MNHEY and CDR2 SMNVEV (reference sequence). The V segment lost 4 bases and the J segment 1 base; nucleotides outside the gene matches: 10. CDR3 region: CASSSWDRGFFSYNEQFF. Here the CDR3 DNA reads TGTGCCAGCAGTTCCTGGGACAGGGGCTTTTTTTCCTACAATGAGCAGTTCTTC.